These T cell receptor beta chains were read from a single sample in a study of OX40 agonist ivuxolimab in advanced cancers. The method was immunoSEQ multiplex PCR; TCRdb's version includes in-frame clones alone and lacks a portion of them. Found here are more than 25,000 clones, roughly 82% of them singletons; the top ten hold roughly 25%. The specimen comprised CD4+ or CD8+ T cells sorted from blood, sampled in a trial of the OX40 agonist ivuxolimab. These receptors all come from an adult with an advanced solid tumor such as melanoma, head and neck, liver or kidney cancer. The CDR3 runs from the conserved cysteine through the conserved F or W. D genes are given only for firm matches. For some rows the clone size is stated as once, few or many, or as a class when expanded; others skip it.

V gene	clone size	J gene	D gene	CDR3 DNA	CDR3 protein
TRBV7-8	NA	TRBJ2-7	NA	TGTGCCAGCAGCATAACCTACGAGCAGTACTTC	CASSITYEQYF
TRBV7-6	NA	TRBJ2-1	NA	TGTGCCAGCAGCTTAGCAGAAGCGGTCGGGTACAATGAGCAGTTCTTC	CASSLAEAVGYNEQFF
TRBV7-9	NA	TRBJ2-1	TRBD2	TGTGCCAGCAGCTTTGGGAATAGCGGGAGTCCCTACAATGAGCAGTTCTTC	CASSFGNSGSPYNEQFF
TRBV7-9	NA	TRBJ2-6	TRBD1	TGTGCCAGCAGCCGGACGACAGGGGGCGCTGGGGCCAACGTCCTGACTTTC	CASSRTTGGAGANVLTF
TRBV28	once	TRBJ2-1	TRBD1	TGTGCCAGCAGTCTGGACAGGCAGGTTTACAATGAGCAGTTCTTC	CASSLDRQVYNEQFF
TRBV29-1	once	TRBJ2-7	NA	TGCAGTCACCGGGCGGGACGCATCTCCTACGAGCAGTACTTC	CSHRAGRISYEQYF
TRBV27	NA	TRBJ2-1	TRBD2	TGTGCCAGCAGTTTACACAGACTAGCGGGAGGGAAGAAGGATGAGCAGTTCTTC	CASSLHRLAGGKKDEQFF
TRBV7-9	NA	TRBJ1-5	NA	TGTGCCAGCAGCTTATACAATCAGCCCCAGCATTTT	CASSLYNQPQHF
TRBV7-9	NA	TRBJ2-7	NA	TGTGCCAGCAGCTTAGCGGGCTCATCCTACGAGCAGTACTTC	CASSLAGSSYEQYF
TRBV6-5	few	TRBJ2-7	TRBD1	TGTGCCAGCAGCCAGGACAGGGACGAGCAGTACTTC	CASSQDRDEQYF
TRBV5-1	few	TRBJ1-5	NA	TGCGCCAGCAGCTTGGAGGGGGGCAAGTATCAGCCCCAGCATTTT	CASSLEGGKYQPQHF